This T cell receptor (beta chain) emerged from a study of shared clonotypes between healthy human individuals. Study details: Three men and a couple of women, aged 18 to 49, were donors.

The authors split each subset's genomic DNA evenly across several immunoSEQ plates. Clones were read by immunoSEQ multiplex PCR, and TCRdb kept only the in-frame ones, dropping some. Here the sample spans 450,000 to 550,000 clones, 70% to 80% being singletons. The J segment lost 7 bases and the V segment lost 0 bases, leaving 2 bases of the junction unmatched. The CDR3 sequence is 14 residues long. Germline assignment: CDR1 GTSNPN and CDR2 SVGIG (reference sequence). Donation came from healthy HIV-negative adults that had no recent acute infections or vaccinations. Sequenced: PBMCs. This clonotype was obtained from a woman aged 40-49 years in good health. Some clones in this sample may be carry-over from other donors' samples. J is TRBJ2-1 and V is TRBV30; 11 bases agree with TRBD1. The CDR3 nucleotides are TGTGCCTGGAGTGTCGGACAGGGGGCGAATGAGCAGTTCTTC. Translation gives CAWSVGQGANEQFF.